This T cell receptor beta chain was observed in a study of shared clonotypes between healthy human individuals. Study as a whole: Each donor had three CD4 naive, three CD4 memory, two CD8 naive and one CD8 memory plate.

A note on this clone: Its target is not known.

General study results and limits: Exclusively blood specimens were collected; tissue repertoires likely differ.

This CDR3 spans 17 amino acids. The trim removed 0 bases at V and 0 bases at J, leaving 6 bases unmatched. Germline V CDR1 and CDR2: SGHRS, YFSETQ. TCRdb's copy holds only in-frame clones and misses some; the assay was immunoSEQ multiplex PCR. The profile shows over a million clones, roughly 96% of them singletons. The J gene is TRBJ2-3, the V gene TRBV5-1; 8 nucleotides match TRBD2. Sequencing input: naive CD4+ T cells sorted from blood. As to subset: CD45RA+ positively selected. This TCR derives from a man aged 25-45 years in good health. CDR3 residues: CASSLAYREGSTDTQYF. The CDR3 DNA reads as TGCGCCAGCAGCTTGGCTTACCGGGAGGGGAGCACAGATACGCAGTATTTT.